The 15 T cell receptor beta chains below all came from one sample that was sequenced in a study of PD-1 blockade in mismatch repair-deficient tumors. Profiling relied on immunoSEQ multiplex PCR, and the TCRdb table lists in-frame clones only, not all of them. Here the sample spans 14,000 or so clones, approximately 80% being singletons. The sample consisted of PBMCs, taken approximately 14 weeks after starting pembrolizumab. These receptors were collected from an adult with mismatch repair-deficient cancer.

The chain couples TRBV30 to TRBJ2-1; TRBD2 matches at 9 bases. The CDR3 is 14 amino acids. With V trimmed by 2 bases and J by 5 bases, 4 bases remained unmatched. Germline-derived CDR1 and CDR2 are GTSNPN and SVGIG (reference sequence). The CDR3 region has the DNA TGTGCCTGGAGTTCGGGACTAGCCAACAATGAGCAGTTCTTC. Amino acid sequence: CAWSSGLANNEQFF.

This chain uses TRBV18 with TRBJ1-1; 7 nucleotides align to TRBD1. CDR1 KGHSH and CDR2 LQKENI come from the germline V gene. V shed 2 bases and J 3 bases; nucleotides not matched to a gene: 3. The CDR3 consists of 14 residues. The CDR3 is CASSPSTGDTEAFF. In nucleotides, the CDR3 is TGTGCCAGCTCACCATCTACAGGGGACACTGAAGCTTTCTTT.

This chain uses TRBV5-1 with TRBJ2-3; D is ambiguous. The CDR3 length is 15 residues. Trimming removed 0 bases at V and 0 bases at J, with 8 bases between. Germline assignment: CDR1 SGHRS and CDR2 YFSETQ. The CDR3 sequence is CASSLVAQSTDTQYF. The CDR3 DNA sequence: TGCGCCAGCAGCTTGGTAGCCCAGAGCACAGATACGCAGTATTTT.

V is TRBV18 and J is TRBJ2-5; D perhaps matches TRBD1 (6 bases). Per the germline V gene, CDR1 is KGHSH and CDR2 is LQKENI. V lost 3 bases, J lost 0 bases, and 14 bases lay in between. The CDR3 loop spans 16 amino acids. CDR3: CASSPPSRGYQETQYF. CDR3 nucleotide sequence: TGTGCCAGCTCACCGCCGTCTAGGGGGTACCAAGAGACCCAGTACTTC.

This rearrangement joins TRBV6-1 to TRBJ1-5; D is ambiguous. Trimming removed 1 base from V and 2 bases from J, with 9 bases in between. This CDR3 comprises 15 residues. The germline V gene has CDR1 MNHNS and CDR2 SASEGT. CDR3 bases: TGTGCCAGCAGTGAAGGGTCAGGTGGCAATCAGCCCCAGCATTTT. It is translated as CASSEGSGGNQPQHF.

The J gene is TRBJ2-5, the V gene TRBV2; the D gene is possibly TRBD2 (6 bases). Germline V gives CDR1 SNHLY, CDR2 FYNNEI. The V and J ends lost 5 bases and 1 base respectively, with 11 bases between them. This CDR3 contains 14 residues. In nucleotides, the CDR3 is TGTGCCAGCAGTCCTCGACTAGTCCAAGAGACCCAGTACTTC. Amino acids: CASSPRLVQETQYF.

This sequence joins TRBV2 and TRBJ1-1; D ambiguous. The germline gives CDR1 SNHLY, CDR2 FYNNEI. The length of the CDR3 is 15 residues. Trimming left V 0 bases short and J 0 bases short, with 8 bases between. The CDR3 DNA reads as TGTGCCAGCAGTGAAGCGCGCGGATTGAACACTGAAGCTTTCTTT. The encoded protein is CASSEARGLNTEAFF. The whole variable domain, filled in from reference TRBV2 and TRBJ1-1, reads EPEVTQTPSHQVTQMGQEVILRCVPISNHLYFYWYRQILGQKVEFLVSFYNNEISEKSEIFDDQFSVERPDGSNFTLKIRSTKLEDSAMYFCASSEARGLNTEAFFGQGTRLTVV.

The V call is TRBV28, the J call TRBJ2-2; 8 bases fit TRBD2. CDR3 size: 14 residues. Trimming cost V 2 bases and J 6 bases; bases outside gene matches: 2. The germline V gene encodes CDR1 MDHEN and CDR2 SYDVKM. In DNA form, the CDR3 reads TGTGCCAGCAGTTTAATCGGGGGGGCCGGGGAGCTGTTTTTT. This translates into CASSLIGGAGELFF.

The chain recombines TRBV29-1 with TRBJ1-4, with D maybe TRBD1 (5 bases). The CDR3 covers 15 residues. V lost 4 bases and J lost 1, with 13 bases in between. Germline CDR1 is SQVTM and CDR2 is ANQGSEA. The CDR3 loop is CSVVLWGGTNEKLFF. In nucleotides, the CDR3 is TGCAGCGTTGTCCTTTGGGGCGGAACTAATGAAAAACTGTTTTTT.

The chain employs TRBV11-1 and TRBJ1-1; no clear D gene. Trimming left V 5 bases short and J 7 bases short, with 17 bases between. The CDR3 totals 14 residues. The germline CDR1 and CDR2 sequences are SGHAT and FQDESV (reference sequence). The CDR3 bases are TGTGCCAGCAGCCCGATAAACCTGGGAGTTGAAGCTTTCTTT. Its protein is CASSPINLGVEAFF.

CDR3 sequence: CASSDRDRDYGYTF. The CDR3 coding sequence is TGTGCCAGCAGCGACCGGGACAGGGACTATGGCTACACCTTC. V gene TRBV5-6 combines with J gene TRBJ1-2; TRBD1 matches at 9 bases. V dropped 4 bases and J dropped 3; count of bases not matched to a gene: 4. Per germline, CDR1 SGHDT and CDR2 YYEEEE. CDR3 size: 14 residues.

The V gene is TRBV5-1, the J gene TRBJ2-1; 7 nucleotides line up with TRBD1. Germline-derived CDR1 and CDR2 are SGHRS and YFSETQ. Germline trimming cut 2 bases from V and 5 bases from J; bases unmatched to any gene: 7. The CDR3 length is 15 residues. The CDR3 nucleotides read TGCGCCAGCAGCTTACAGGGGATGTTGCACAATGAGCAGTTCTTC. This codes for CASSLQGMLHNEQFF.

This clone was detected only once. CDR3 in DNA: TGTGCCAGCAGTGACGCGAAAAGCTCTGGAAACACCATATATTTT. Translation: CASSDAKSSGNTIYF. The J gene is TRBJ1-3, the V gene TRBV25-1; D gene ambiguous. This CDR3 region has 15 residues. Germline V gene sequence: CDR1 MGHDK, CDR2 SYGVNS. The ends were cut back, 3 bases at V and 0 bases at J, with 9 bases in the middle.

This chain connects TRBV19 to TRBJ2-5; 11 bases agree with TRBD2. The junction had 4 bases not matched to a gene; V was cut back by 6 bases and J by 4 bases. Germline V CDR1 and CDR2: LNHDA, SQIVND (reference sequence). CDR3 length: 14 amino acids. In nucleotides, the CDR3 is TGTGCCAGTAGGGCACTAGCGGGAGTAGAGACCCAGTACTTC. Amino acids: CASRALAGVETQYF.

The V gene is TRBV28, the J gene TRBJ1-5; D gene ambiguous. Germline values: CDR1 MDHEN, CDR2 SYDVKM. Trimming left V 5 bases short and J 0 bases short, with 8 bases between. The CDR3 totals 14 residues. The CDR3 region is CASSPDYSNQPQHF. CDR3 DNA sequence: TGTGCCAGCAGTCCAGATTATAGCAATCAGCCCCAGCATTTT. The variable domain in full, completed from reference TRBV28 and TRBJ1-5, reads DVKVTQSSRYLVKRTGEKVFLECVQDMDHENMFWYRQDPGLGLRLIYFSYDVKMKEKGDIPEGYSVSREKKERFSLILESASTNQTSMYLCASSPDYSNQPQHFGDGTRLSIL.